The entry below gives a single T cell receptor (beta chain) sequence along with its context. Its antigen remains unknown. These data are taken from a study of shared clonotypes between healthy human individuals. The germline gives CDR1 SGHNT, CDR2 YENEEA. The V gene end was trimmed by 5 bases and the J gene end by 8 bases; junction bases not matched to a gene: 9. The CDR3 is 16 amino acids. Profiled with immunoSEQ multiplex PCR; TCRdb holds only in-frame clones, not every one. The data contain 450,000 to 500,000 clones, approximately 82% of them singletons. Those who donated were healthy HIV-negative adults, with no recent acute infections or vaccinations reported. Study-level results: Donor clonotype sharing was expected to depend on sequencing depth.

Source material: PBMCs. The chain is built from TRBV11-3 and TRBJ2-1; 13 nucleotides agree with TRBD2. This clonotype was sampled from a woman between 40 and 50 years old in good health. Some clones in this sample may be carry-over from other donors' samples. The CDR3 nucleotides read TGTGCCAGCAGCGCCCCCGGGACTAGCGGGACCTATGAGCAGTTCTTC. It specifies CASSAPGTSGTYEQFF. The variable domain in full, with the rest retrieved from reference TRBV11-3 and TRBJ2-1, is EAGVVQSPRYKIIEKKQPVAFWCNPISGHNTLYWYLQNLGQGPELLIRYENEEAVDDSQLPKDRFSAERLKGVDSTLKIQPAELGDSAVYLCASSAPGTSGTYEQFFGPGTRLTVL.